This TCR beta chain is from a study of T cells in Graves' hyperthyroidism and ophthalmopathy. Trimming cost V 3 bases and J 8 bases; bases outside gene matches: 8. Germline values: CDR1 SQVTM, CDR2 ANQGSEA. The CDR3 covers 14 residues. General study results and limits: Through a model of 13 V-J features, ophthalmopathy was separated from stable hyperthyroidism. Blood also showed most of the thyroid clonotypes that were expanded above 0.001.

TCR beta CDR3 sequences were amplified from RNA transcripts. HTBI primers were employed in a first-round RT-PCR of the TCR CDR3. TCRdb redid the calling of the multiplex PCR reads with MiXCR, one entry per CDR3 protein. The sample has approximately 610,000 distinct CDR3 sequences; under 15% are singletons. Subjects with ophthalmopathy showed a Clinical Activity Score no lower than 3, a NOSPECS grade no lower than 4, and a duration shorter than 3 months. Comment on this clonotype: Antigen specificity is unknown.

The source is a woman in her thirties or forties with Graves' ophthalmopathy. The sequenced sample consisted of blood. The chain combines TRBV29-1 with TRBJ2-1, with 9 bases identical to TRBD2. The CDR3 is CSVEVLAGVDEQFF. The CDR3 coding sequence is TGCAGCGTTGAGGTACTAGCGGGTGTGGATGAGCAGTTCTTC.